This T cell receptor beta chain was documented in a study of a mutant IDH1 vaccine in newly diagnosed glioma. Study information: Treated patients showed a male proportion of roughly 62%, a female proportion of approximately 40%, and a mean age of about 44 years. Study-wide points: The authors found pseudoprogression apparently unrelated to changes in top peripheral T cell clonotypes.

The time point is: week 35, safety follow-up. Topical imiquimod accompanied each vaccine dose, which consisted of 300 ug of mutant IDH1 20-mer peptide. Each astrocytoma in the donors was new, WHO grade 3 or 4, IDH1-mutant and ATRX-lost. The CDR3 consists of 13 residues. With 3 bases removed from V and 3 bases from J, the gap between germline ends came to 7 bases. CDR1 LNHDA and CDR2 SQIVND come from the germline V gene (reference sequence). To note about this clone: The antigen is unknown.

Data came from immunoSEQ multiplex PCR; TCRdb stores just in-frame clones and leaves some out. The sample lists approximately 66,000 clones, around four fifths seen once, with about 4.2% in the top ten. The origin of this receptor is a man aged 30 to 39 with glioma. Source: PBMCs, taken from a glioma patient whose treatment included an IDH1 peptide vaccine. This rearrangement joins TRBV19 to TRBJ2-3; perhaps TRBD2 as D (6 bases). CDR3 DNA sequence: TGTGCCAGTAGTATTGGACTAACAGATACGCAGTATTTT. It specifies CASSIGLTDTQYF. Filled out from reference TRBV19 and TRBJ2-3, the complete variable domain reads DGGITQSPKYLFRKEGQNVTLSCEQNLNHDAMYWYRQDPGQGLRLIYYSQIVNDFQKGDIAEGYSVSREKKESFPLTVTSAQKNPTAFYLCASSIGLTDTQYFGPGTRLTVL.